The present entry profiles one T cell receptor beta chain with its context. The antigen remains unidentified. This entry is derived from a study of multiple sclerosis patients with progressive multifocal leukoencephalopathy. Time point specified: before natalizumab initiation. The assay was run at survey level. Data came from immunoSEQ multiplex PCR; TCRdb stores just in-frame clones and leaves some out. The sample shows around 28,000 clones, 88% of them seen only once. Study-wide results and limits: The findings' link to JC virus versus immunocompromise remained uncertain.

Input material: PBMCs. This sequence originates from a human donor with multiple sclerosis.

Here the CDR3 reads CASSKTGSNGYTF. CDR3 sequence (DNA): TGTGCCAGCAGCAAAACAGGCTCTAATGGCTACACCTTC. J is TRBJ1-2 and V is TRBV21-1; the table's D call, TRBD1, has no DNA check behind it. TRBV21-1 is described as a pseudogene. The CDR3 is 13 amino acids.